These 21 T cell receptor beta chains originate from one sample sequenced in a study of neoadjuvant anti-PD-1 for oral cavity cancer. Data came from immunoSEQ multiplex PCR; TCRdb stores just in-frame clones and leaves some out. The sample records about 16,000 clones, roughly 70% being singletons. Specimen: PBMCs, collected before nivolumab (anti-PD-1) treatment. All receptors derive from a person aged 40 to 85 with oral cavity squamous cell carcinoma.

This clone showed up just a few times. The gene calls are TRBV30 and TRBJ1-2, with D tentatively TRBD1 (6 bases). CDR3 length: 13 residues. Germline loops: CDR1 GTSNPN, CDR2 SVGIG (reference sequence). V lost 0 bases, J lost 2 bases, and 7 bases lay in between. CDR3 sequence reads: CAWSVTGNYGYTF. DNA of the CDR3: TGTGCCTGGAGTGTAACAGGGAACTATGGCTACACCTTC. Using reference TRBV30 and TRBJ1-2 for the parts outside the CDR3, the full variable domain is SQTIHQWPATLVQPVGSPLSLECTVEGTSNPNLYWYRQAAGRGLQLLFYSVGIGQISSEVPQNLSASRPQDRQFILSSKKLLLSDSGFYLCAWSVTGNYGYTFGSGTRLTVV.

This chain links TRBV11-2 with TRBJ1-2; TRBD1 matches 7 bases. Germline-derived CDR1 and CDR2 are SGHAT and FQNNGV. This CDR3 has 15 amino acids. V lost 5 bases, J lost 0 bases, and 6 bases stayed unmatched. CDR3 loop: CASSPRQGPNYGYTF. CDR3 bases: TGTGCCAGCAGCCCGCGACAGGGCCCTAACTATGGCTACACCTTC. The variable domain in full, completed from reference TRBV11-2 and TRBJ1-2, reads EAGVAQSPRYKIIEKRQSVAFWCNPISGHATLYWYQQILGQGPKLLIQFQNNGVVDDSQLPKDRFSAERLKGVDSTLKIQPAKLEDSAVYLCASSPRQGPNYGYTFGSGTRLTVV.

The chain links TRBV2 to TRBJ1-3, with a weak D call TRBD1 (6 bases). V lost 7 bases and J lost 5, with 12 bases in between. Per germline, CDR1 SNHLY and CDR2 FYNNEI. The CDR3 loop spans 13 amino acids. The CDR3 region has the DNA TGTGCCAGCAAGCGGGACACGAGAAACACCATATATTTT. It translates to CASKRDTRNTIYF.

The rearrangement uses TRBV5-8 and TRBJ2-7, with 8 bases that match TRBD1. From germline, CDR1 is SGHTS and CDR2 YDEGEE. CDR3 length: 17 residues. V shed 4 bases, J shed 3 bases, and the junction held 15 bases outside the gene matches. The CDR3 loop is CASSTWMWTGLGYEQYF. Here the CDR3 DNA reads TGTGCCAGCAGCACCTGGATGTGGACAGGGCTAGGCTACGAGCAGTACTTC.

V is TRBV7-2 and J is TRBJ2-5, with a tentative D call TRBD1 (5 bases). Trimming removed 4 bases from V and 7 bases from J, with 10 bases in between. Germline V gene sequence: CDR1 SGHTA, CDR2 FQGNSA. The CDR3 is made up of 12 amino acids. The CDR3 nucleotides are TGTGCCAGCAGCTACCGACAGACGACCCAGTACTTC. Its translation is CASSYRQTTQYF. The full variable domain, completed using reference TRBV7-2 and TRBJ2-5, is GAGVSQSPSNKVTEKGKDVELRCDPISGHTALYWYRQSLGQGLEFLIYFQGNSAPDKSGLPSDRFSAERTGGSVSTLTIQRTQQEDSAVYLCASSYRQTTQYFGPGTRLLVL.

The chain employs TRBV9 and TRBJ1-1, with D perhaps matching TRBD1 (5 bases). V was shortened by 0 bases and J by 4 bases, with 10 bases between the two germline ends. CDR1 and CDR2 from the germline V gene are SGDLS and YYNGEE. The CDR3 contains 14 residues. CDR3 in amino acids: CASSVATGSTEAFF. The CDR3 DNA sequence: TGTGCCAGCAGCGTAGCTACAGGTTCCACTGAAGCTTTCTTT.

J is TRBJ1-1 and V is TRBV5-1, with 9 bases that match TRBD1. V trimming: 4 bases; J trimming: 0 bases; junction bases outside the gene matches: 10. There are 17 residues in the CDR3. In germline, CDR1 is SGHRS, CDR2 YFSETQ. The DNA of the CDR3 is TGCGCCAGCAGCGGCCAGGGGACAGGGAAAATGAACACTGAAGCTTTCTTT. This codes for CASSGQGTGKMNTEAFF.

The chain recombines TRBV30 with TRBJ1-1; D gene uncertain. Germline V gene lookup returns CDR1 GTSNPN and CDR2 SVGIG (reference sequence). The CDR3 contains 12 residues. V was clipped by 3 bases and J by 1 base, with 6 bases between them. CDR3 loop: CAWRMANTEAFF. CDR3 sequence (DNA): TGTGCCTGGAGAATGGCGAACACTGAAGCTTTCTTT.

The V and J genes are TRBV19 and TRBJ1-1; 7 bases align to TRBD1. Germline V gives CDR1 LNHDA, CDR2 SQIVND (reference sequence). CDR3 length: 14 residues. Trimming cost V 0 bases and J 4 bases; bases outside gene matches: 2. CDR3 sequence (DNA): TGTGCCAGTAGTATAGAGGCAGGGGGCACTGAAGCTTTCTTT. Residues: CASSIEAGGTEAFF.

This clone was picked up a small number of times. This chain connects TRBV5-4 to TRBJ1-2; D call uncertain. CDR3 length: 15 amino acids. Germline V CDR1 and CDR2: SGHNT, YYREEE (reference sequence). The V gene lost 3 bases and the J gene lost 4 bases, with 16 bases spanning the gap. The CDR3 DNA is TGTGCCAGCAGCTCCCCTCGTCTCCGGGCCTATGGCTACACCTTC. Amino acid sequence: CASSSPRLRAYGYTF.

The chain joins TRBV28 to TRBJ2-7; 8 positions agree with TRBD1. V lost 1 base to trimming and J lost 1 base; unmatched junction nucleotides: 3. The CDR3 runs 15 residues. The germline V gene has CDR1 MDHEN and CDR2 SYDVKM. CDR3 residues: CASSLLGQGSYEQYF. In nucleotides, the CDR3 is TGTGCCAGCAGTTTATTAGGACAGGGTTCCTACGAGCAGTACTTC.

The genes are TRBV5-1 and TRBJ2-7; TRBD2 aligns across 10 bases. Per the germline V gene, CDR1 is SGHRS and CDR2 is YFSETQ. The CDR3 has 15 amino acids. V shed 5 bases and J 3 bases; nucleotides not matched to a gene: 8. The CDR3 DNA reads TGCGCCAGCAGTGCTGGACTAGCGGCCTACTACGAGCAGTACTTC. Its translation: CASSAGLAAYYEQYF.

The count of this clone is one. This chain connects TRBV19 to TRBJ1-4, with a possible D match to TRBD1 (6 bases). This CDR3 spans 16 amino acids. The germline V gene has CDR1 LNHDA and CDR2 SQIVND (reference sequence). Trimming took 5 bases from V and 6 from J, leaving 19 bases between them. CDR3 amino acids: CASSALPGRGDEKLFF. CDR3 bases: TGTGCCAGTAGTGCTCTCCCCGGCAGGGGTGATGAAAAACTGTTTTTT.

DNA of the CDR3: TGTGCCAGCCAGGAAAGAAACACATACAATGAGCAGTTCTTC. This encodes CASQERNTYNEQFF. The J gene is TRBJ2-1, the V gene TRBV28, with D unclear. The CDR3 is 14 amino acids. Trimming took off 8 bases at V and 4 bases at J, with 15 bases between the two ends. Germline lookup yields CDR1 MDHEN and CDR2 SYDVKM.

Note on this clone: The junction differs from germline at one of its ends, possibly a read error. The chain combines TRBV11-2 with TRBJ2-2, with TRBD2 matching over 7 bases. Per germline, CDR1 SGHAT and CDR2 FQNNGV. The CDR3 is 17 amino acids. The chain's CDR3 is CASSLEIVGGNAGELFF. In nucleotides, the CDR3 is TGTGCCAGCAGCTTAGAGATTGTGGGGGGGAACGCCGGGGAGCTGTTTTTT.

The J gene is TRBJ2-7, the V gene TRBV25-1; 13 nucleotides line up with TRBD2. Germline V CDR1 and CDR2: MGHDK, SYGVNS. This CDR3 region has 18 residues. V was clipped by 1 base and J by 4 bases; unmatched bases: 10. CDR3 amino acids: CASSEFGVGTSGTYEQYF. The CDR3 DNA reads as TGTGCCAGCAGTGAATTCGGTGTCGGGACTAGCGGGACTTACGAGCAGTACTTC.

This chain links TRBV6-1 with TRBJ2-3; D is possibly TRBD1 (5 bases). Deletions cut 4 bases from V and 6 bases from J, with 17 bases between. The CDR3 extends over 15 amino acids. In germline, CDR1 is MNHNS, CDR2 SASEGT. CDR3 region: CASSAGSSDVDTQYF. In DNA form, the CDR3 reads TGTGCCAGCAGTGCAGGGTCATCCGACGTGGATACGCAGTATTTT.

The V and J genes are TRBV29-1 and TRBJ1-1; D remains unclear. CDR1 is SQVTM, CDR2 ANQGSEA, per germline. The V end lost 5 bases, the J end lost 2 bases, and 6 bases lay between the germline ends. The CDR3 length is 11 residues. The CDR3 DNA reads as TGCAGCGTTAGGGATAACACTGAAGCTTTCTTT. Encoded protein: CSVRDNTEAFF.

The genes are TRBV4-1 and TRBJ1-5; TRBD1 is a possible D gene (5 bases). This CDR3 contains 15 residues. V lost 0 bases and J lost 11, with 17 bases in between. Germline CDR1 reads MGHRA; CDR2 reads YSYEKL. This CDR3 reads CASSQDGRGTSAQHF. CDR3 in DNA: TGCGCCAGCAGCCAAGATGGGCGCGGGACCTCGGCCCAGCATTTT.

The chain recombines TRBV11-2 with TRBJ1-1; D may be TRBD1 (6 bases). There are 11 residues in the CDR3. Germline lookup yields CDR1 SGHAT and CDR2 FQNNGV. V gave up 5 bases and J gave up 11 bases, with 12 bases separating them. The CDR3 spells CASSEQGVAFF. The CDR3 nucleotides read TGTGCCAGCAGCGAACAGGGTGTCGCTTTCTTT.

V and J are TRBV9 and TRBJ2-5; TRBD2 aligns across 8 bases. The V segment lost 3 bases and the J segment 4 bases; nucleotides outside the gene matches: 5. Germline V CDR1 and CDR2: SGDLS, YYNGEE. The CDR3 extends over 14 amino acids. The CDR3 sequence: CASSAGGVPETQYF. CDR3 DNA sequence: TGTGCCAGCAGCGCGGGAGGGGTTCCAGAGACCCAGTACTTC.